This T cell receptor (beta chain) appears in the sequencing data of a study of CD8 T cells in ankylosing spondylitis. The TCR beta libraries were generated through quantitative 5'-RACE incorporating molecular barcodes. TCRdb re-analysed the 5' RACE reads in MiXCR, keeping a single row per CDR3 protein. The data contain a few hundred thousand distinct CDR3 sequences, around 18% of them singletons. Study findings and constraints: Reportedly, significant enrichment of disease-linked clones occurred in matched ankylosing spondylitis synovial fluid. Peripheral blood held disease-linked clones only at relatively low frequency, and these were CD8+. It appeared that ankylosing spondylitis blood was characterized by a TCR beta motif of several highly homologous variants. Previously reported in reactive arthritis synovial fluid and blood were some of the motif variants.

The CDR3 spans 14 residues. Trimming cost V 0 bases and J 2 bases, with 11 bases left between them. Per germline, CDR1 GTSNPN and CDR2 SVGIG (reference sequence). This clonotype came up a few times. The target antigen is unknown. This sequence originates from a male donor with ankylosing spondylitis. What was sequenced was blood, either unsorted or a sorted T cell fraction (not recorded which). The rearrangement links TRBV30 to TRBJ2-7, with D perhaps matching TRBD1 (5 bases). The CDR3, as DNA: TGTGCCTGGAGTGTCCTGCAGGGTCCCTACGAGCAGTACTTC. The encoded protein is CAWSVLQGPYEQYF.